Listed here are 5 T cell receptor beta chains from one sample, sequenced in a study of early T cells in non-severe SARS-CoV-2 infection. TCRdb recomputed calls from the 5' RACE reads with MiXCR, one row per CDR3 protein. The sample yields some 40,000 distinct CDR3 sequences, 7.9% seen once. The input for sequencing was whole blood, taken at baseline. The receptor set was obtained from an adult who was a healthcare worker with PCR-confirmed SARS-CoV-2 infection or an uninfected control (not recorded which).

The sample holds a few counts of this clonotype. CDR3 sequence reads: CASSVGSKNTGELFF. As DNA, the CDR3 is TGCGCCAGCAGCGTCGGGTCTAAGAACACCGGGGAGCTGTTTTTT. This sequence joins TRBV10-1 and TRBJ2-2, with D unresolved. Looked up from germline, CDR1 is WNHNN and CDR2 is SYGVQD (reference sequence). This CDR3 has 15 amino acids. Trimming cost V 6 bases and J 1 base, with 12 bases left between them.

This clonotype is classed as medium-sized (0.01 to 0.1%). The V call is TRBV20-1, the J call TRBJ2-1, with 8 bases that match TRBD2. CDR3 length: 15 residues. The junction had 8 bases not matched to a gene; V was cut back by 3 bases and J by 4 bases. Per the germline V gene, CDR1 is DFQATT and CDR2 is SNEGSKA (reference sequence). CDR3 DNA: TGCAGTGCTAGCGGGGGGGCCTTGGCATACAATGAGCAGTTCTTC. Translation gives CSASGGALAYNEQFF.

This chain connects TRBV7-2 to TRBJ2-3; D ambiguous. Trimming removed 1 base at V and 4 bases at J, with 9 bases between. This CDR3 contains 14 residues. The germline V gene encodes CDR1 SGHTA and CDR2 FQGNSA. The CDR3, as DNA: TGTGCCAGCAGCTTAGGCCCACCTCCAGATACGCAGTATTTT. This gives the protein CASSLGPPPDTQYF.

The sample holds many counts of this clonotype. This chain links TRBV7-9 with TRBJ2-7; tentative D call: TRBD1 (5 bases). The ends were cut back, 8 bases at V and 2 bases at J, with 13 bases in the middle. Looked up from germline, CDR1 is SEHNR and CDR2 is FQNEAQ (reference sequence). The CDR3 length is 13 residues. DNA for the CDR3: TGTGCCAGCCGTACTGACAGCACCTACGAGCAGTACTTC. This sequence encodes CASRTDSTYEQYF.

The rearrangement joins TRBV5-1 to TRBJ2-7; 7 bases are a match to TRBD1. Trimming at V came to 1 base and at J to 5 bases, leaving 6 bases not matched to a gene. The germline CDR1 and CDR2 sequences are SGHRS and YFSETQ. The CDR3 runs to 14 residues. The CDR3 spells CASSLRQGNNEQYF. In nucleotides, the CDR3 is TGCGCCAGCAGCTTGAGACAGGGAAATAACGAGCAGTACTTC.